This TCR beta chain was found in a study of CD8+ T cells in alopecia areata. RNA was extracted and reverse transcribed into cDNA as the sequencing template. Assay: immunoSEQ multiplex PCR; the TCRdb copy retains only in-frame clones and omits some. The repertoire includes roughly 280,000 clones, 60% of them detected once, and 0.75% to 0.95% sits in the top ten. V lost 2 bases and J lost 1, with 9 bases in between. The CDR3 contains 15 residues. Per the germline V gene, CDR1 is SNHLY and CDR2 is FYNNEI. Noted treatment: oral pan-JAK inhibitor, 5-10 mg twice daily. The clonotype was recovered from a human donor with alopecia areata. The material sequenced was CD4+ T cells sorted from blood, taken around week 54, from a patient treated with tofacitinib. The rearrangement uses TRBV2 and TRBJ1-5; possibly TRBD1 for D (6 bases). This chain's CDR3 is CASSETGASNQPQHF. The CDR3 DNA follows: TGTGCCAGCAGTGAAACGGGGGCGAGCAATCAGCCCCAGCATTTT.